The 11 T cell receptor beta chains reported below all come from one sample, sequenced in a study of CD8 T cells in ankylosing spondylitis. TCRdb passed the 5' RACE reads through MiXCR, listing each CDR3 protein once. The table lists around 220,000 distinct CDR3 sequences, approximately 10% of them singletons. The sequencing input was blood, either unsorted or a sorted T cell fraction (not recorded which). All receptors come from a male donor with ankylosing spondylitis or in good health (not recorded which).

This clonotype was seen many times. The chain carries TRBV28 and TRBJ2-2, with 8 bases that match TRBD2. The CDR3 loop spans 15 amino acids. V dropped 9 bases and J dropped 2; count of bases not matched to a gene: 8. From germline, CDR1 is MDHEN and CDR2 SYDVKM. For the CDR3, the DNA is TGTGCCAGTCTCCAGCGGGGGCCTAACACCGGGGAGCTGTTTTTT. This encodes CASLQRGPNTGELFF.

Many counts were recorded for this clonotype. V and J are TRBV27 and TRBJ2-1; TRBD2 matches 8 bases. The ends lost 4 bases at V and 0 bases at J; junction bases unmatched: 2. The CDR3 consists of 15 residues. Germline lookup yields CDR1 MNHEY and CDR2 SMNVEV (reference sequence). In nucleotides, the CDR3 is TGTGCCAGCAGTTCAGCGGGGGACTCCTACAATGAGCAGTTCTTC. This translates into CASSSAGDSYNEQFF.

This clonotype was seen at least ten times. The chain combines TRBV6-6 with TRBJ2-7; D remains ambiguous. V shed 4 bases and J shed 2 bases, with 6 bases lying between them. The CDR3 consists of 12 residues. Germline CDR1 MNHNY, CDR2 SVGAGI (reference sequence). The CDR3 loop is CASSSSTYEQYF. CDR3 in DNA: TGTGCCAGCAGTTCCTCGACCTACGAGCAGTACTTC.

This clonotype came up many times. The genes are TRBV3-1 and TRBJ1-5, with TRBD1 matching over 7 bases. Germline V gives CDR1 LGHDT, CDR2 YNNKEL (reference sequence). After removal of 0 bases from V and 2 bases from J, the junction contained 4 bases not matched to a gene. The CDR3 is made up of 16 amino acids. The CDR3 nucleotides read TGTGCCAGCAGCCAAGATATCGGACAGGGCAATCAGCCCCAGCATTTT. Translated: CASSQDIGQGNQPQHF.

This clonotype occurred many times. J is TRBJ2-7 and V is TRBV27; 8 nucleotides align to TRBD1. Per germline, CDR1 MNHEY and CDR2 SMNVEV (reference sequence). The V gene end was trimmed by 4 bases and the J gene end by 5 bases; junction bases not matched to a gene: 7. The CDR3 has 14 amino acids. Here the CDR3 DNA reads TGTGCCAGCAGTTCAATGGTGGACAGGGACGAGCAGTACTTC. Translated: CASSSMVDRDEQYF.

Many counts were recorded for this clonotype. The chain is built from TRBV12-3 or TRBV12-4 and TRBJ1-1; D gene uncertain. This CDR3 is built from 13 residues. Trimming stripped 3 bases from V and 1 base from J, with 6 bases between. The CDR3 DNA follows: TGTGCCAGCAGTTTTCGGAAGAACACTGAAGCTTTCTTT. Protein product: CASSFRKNTEAFF.

At least ten counts were recorded for this clonotype. The V gene is TRBV7-2, the J gene TRBJ2-3; TRBD2 aligns across 8 bases. V was pared by 2 bases and J by 2 bases, with 6 bases of the junction left unmatched. CDR3 length equals 16 residues. Germline CDR1 and CDR2: SGHTA and FQGNSA. The CDR3 DNA reads as TGTGCCAGCAGCTTAATGGCTAGCGGGTACACAGATACGCAGTATTTT. Residues: CASSLMASGYTDTQYF.

This clonotype was detected only a few times. This chain links TRBV5-1 with TRBJ1-2, with D possibly being TRBD1 (5 bases). Deletions cut 0 bases from V and 14 bases from J, with 23 bases between. This CDR3 spans 15 amino acids. Germline V lookup: CDR1 SGHRS, CDR2 YFSETQ. In DNA, the CDR3 is TGCGCCAGCAGCTTGGGGATCGACCGACTGACCGGGGGGACCTTC. Its translation is CASSLGIDRLTGGTF.

This rearrangement joins TRBV3-1 to TRBJ1-1; possibly TRBD1 for D (5 bases). This CDR3 comprises 17 residues. Germline V CDR1 and CDR2: LGHDT, YNNKEL (reference sequence). Trimming stripped 1 base from V and 4 bases from J, with 19 bases between. CDR3 region: CASSQVRQTKEGTEAFF. The CDR3 region has the DNA TGTGCCAGCAGCCAAGTCCGACAGACAAAAGAGGGCACTGAAGCTTTCTTT.

This clonotype was seen a handful of times. The genes are TRBV7-9 and TRBJ1-3; D is undetermined. Germline V gene data show CDR1 as SEHNR and CDR2 as FQNEAQ (reference sequence). With 4 bases removed from V and 0 bases from J, the gap between germline ends came to 7 bases. This CDR3 spans 14 amino acids. The CDR3 region has the DNA TGTGCCAGCAGCTCGGGCCTCTCTGGAAACACCATATATTTT. Protein: CASSSGLSGNTIYF. The full variable domain, completed using reference TRBV7-9 and TRBJ1-3, is DTGVSQNPRHKITKRGQNVTFRCDPISEHNRLYWYRQTLGQGPEFLTYFQNEAQLEKSRLLSDRFSAERPKGSFSTLEIQRTEQGDSAMYLCASSSGLSGNTIYFGEGSWLTVV.

This clonotype showed up many times. V usage is TRBV12-3 or TRBV12-4 and J usage is TRBJ2-2; the D is unclear. This CDR3 comprises 16 residues. The V end lost 1 base, the J end lost 2 bases, and 11 bases lay between the germline ends. This CDR3 is CASSLGVLPNTGELFF. The CDR3 DNA is TGTGCCAGCAGTTTAGGCGTCCTCCCCAACACCGGGGAGCTGTTTTTT.